These 25 T cell receptor beta chains were sequenced from one sample in a study of EBV T-cell therapy then PD-1 blockade in nasopharyngeal carcinoma. Stated treatment: AdE1-LMPpoly-expanded autologous EBV-specific T-cell therapy followed by anti-PD-1 nivolumab. These TCRs' antigens remain unknown. Using immunoSEQ multiplex PCR, the repertoire was profiled, and TCRdb retains in-frame clones only, with some absent. Of roughly 15,000 clones detected, approximately 81% appear once; the ten largest clones hold 32%. The sample was CD8+ T cells from blood, taken at roughly day 99 from a patient whose treatment included autologous EBV-specific T cells and nivolumab. Source of these receptors: a man aged 40-49 years with nasopharyngeal carcinoma.

The sample holds one count of this clone. V gene TRBV5-8 combines with J gene TRBJ2-7; D remains unclear. The CDR3 has 11 residues. The V end was cut by 0 bases, the J end by 7 bases, with 5 bases between. Germline CDR1 and CDR2: SGHTS and YDEGEE. The CDR3 here is CASSLGGEQYF. The CDR3 DNA sequence: TGTGCCAGCAGCTTGGGTGGTGAGCAGTACTTC.

This clone showed up just a few times. CDR3 residues: CASSPSTGNSPLHF. The CDR3 bases are TGTGCCAGCAGCCCGAGCACAGGGAATTCACCCCTCCACTTT. This rearrangement joins TRBV7-3 to TRBJ1-6; the D gene is possibly TRBD1 (6 bases). This CDR3 has 14 residues. The V and J ends lost 5 bases and 7 bases respectively, with 12 bases between them. The V gene's germline CDR1 is SGHTA and CDR2 FQGTGA.

The genes are TRBV7-9 and TRBJ2-7; 7 nucleotides match TRBD1. Trimming cost V 0 bases and J 2 bases; bases outside gene matches: 7. The CDR3 has 16 amino acids. Germline CDR1 SEHNR, CDR2 FQNEAQ (reference sequence). The CDR3, as DNA: TGTGCCAGCAGCTTAGCGCGTGGGACAGCCGCCTACGAGCAGTACTTC. This codes for CASSLARGTAAYEQYF.

The chain links TRBV6-1 to TRBJ1-3, with TRBD1 as a possible D gene (5 bases). V lost 3 bases and J lost 5, with 14 bases in between. The CDR3 covers 15 residues. CDR1 is MNHNS, CDR2 SASEGT, per germline. The CDR3 DNA follows: TGTGCCAGCAGTGATCCCCGGGACGGGAGAAACACCATATATTTT. This translates into CASSDPRDGRNTIYF.

This clone was seen only once. This chain links TRBV28 with TRBJ1-5, with D possibly matching TRBD1 (5 bases). Germline lookup yields CDR1 MDHEN and CDR2 SYDVKM. The CDR3 sequence is 16 residues long. The V end was cut by 4 bases, the J end by 3 bases, with 16 bases between. The CDR3 here is CASSSATDSFNQPQHF. The CDR3 coding sequence is TGTGCCAGCAGTTCAGCGACAGATTCATTCAATCAGCCCCAGCATTTT.

The V gene is TRBV7-3, the J gene TRBJ2-3, with unresolved D. From germline, CDR1 is SGHTA and CDR2 FQGTGA. This CDR3 comprises 14 residues. Deletions cut 5 bases from V and 6 bases from J, with 15 bases between. CDR3 coding DNA: TGTGCCAGCAGCCCGCAAGAGCTAGGGGATACGCAGTATTTT. Translation gives CASSPQELGDTQYF.

This clone is deemed medium-sized (0.01 to 0.1%). This chain links TRBV28 with TRBJ1-1; 7 bases line up with TRBD1. The CDR3 totals 15 residues. V shed 4 bases, J shed 1 base, and the junction held 6 bases outside the gene matches. Germline V lookup: CDR1 MDHEN, CDR2 SYDVKM. CDR3: CASSSTGLKNTEAFF. In DNA, the CDR3 is TGTGCCAGCAGTTCGACAGGGCTAAAGAACACTGAAGCTTTCTTT.

The genes are TRBV7-6 and TRBJ2-5; D gene uncertain. CDR1 and CDR2 from the germline V gene are SGHVS and FNYEAQ. V dropped 1 base and J dropped 4 bases, with 10 bases sitting between them. The CDR3 loop spans 14 amino acids. The CDR3 sequence is CASSLEFGPETQYF. The CDR3 coding sequence is TGTGCCAGCAGCTTAGAGTTTGGCCCAGAGACCCAGTACTTC.

This sequence joins TRBV6-2 or TRBV6-3 and TRBJ1-2; the D gene is possibly TRBD1 (5 bases). Looked up from germline, CDR1 is MNHEY and CDR2 is SVGEGT. The CDR3 is 15 amino acids. The ends were cut back, 2 bases at V and 8 bases at J, with 18 bases in the middle. The CDR3 reads CASSYLGREVGGYTF. The CDR3 DNA is TGTGCCAGCAGTTACCTAGGCAGGGAGGTCGGCGGCTACACCTTC.

This chain connects TRBV6-4 to TRBJ2-3, with 11 bases that match TRBD2. This CDR3 contains 15 residues. Unmatched junction bases numbered 3, after V lost 4 bases and J lost 3 bases. In germline, CDR1 is MRHNA, CDR2 SNTAGT. The CDR3: CASSAASGGTDTQYF. Written as DNA, the CDR3 is TGTGCCAGCAGTGCTGCTAGCGGGGGGACAGATACGCAGTATTTT.

The J gene is TRBJ2-1, the V gene TRBV6-5, with D unresolved. Germline lookup yields CDR1 MNHEY and CDR2 SVGAGI. The CDR3 extends over 11 amino acids. Trimming shortened V by 7 bases and J by 7 bases, and 8 bases separated the two germline ends. CDR3 loop: CASTMWNEQFF. CDR3 nucleotides: TGTGCCAGCACGATGTGGAATGAGCAGTTCTTC.

The gene calls are TRBV25-1 and TRBJ2-7; 10 bases match TRBD2. From germline, CDR1 is MGHDK and CDR2 SYGVNS. V shed 3 bases, J shed 0 bases, and the junction held 2 bases outside the gene matches. The CDR3 consists of 15 residues. The CDR3 sequence is CASSDLAGASYEQYF. The CDR3 DNA is TGTGCCAGCAGTGATCTAGCGGGGGCCTCCTACGAGCAGTACTTC.

The gene calls are TRBV6-2 or TRBV6-3 and TRBJ2-3, with 8 bases fitting TRBD1. There are 15 residues in the CDR3. V was pared by 7 bases and J by 3 bases, with 9 bases of the junction left unmatched. Germline CDR1 and CDR2: MNHEY and SVGEGT. CDR3 bases: TGTGCCAGCAACCCCAGGGGGCATGAAACAGATACGCAGTATTTT. It translates to CASNPRGHETDTQYF.

The chain is built from TRBV7-6 and TRBJ2-3; 7 nucleotides line up with TRBD1. CDR3 size: 15 residues. J was trimmed by 5 bases and V by 1 base; bases with no gene match: 6. The germline gives CDR1 SGHVS, CDR2 FNYEAQ. CDR3 coding DNA: TGTGCCAGCAGCTTAGTCGCACAGGGGTTAGATACGCAGTATTTT. Translated, it gives CASSLVAQGLDTQYF.

The CDR3 loop is CASSFGASGNNEQFF. In DNA form, the CDR3 reads TGTGCCAGCAGCTTTGGTGCTAGCGGGAACAATGAGCAGTTCTTC. The gene calls are TRBV11-3 and TRBJ2-1; 9 bases are a match to TRBD2. V lost 3 bases and J lost 5; bases outside the gene matches: 5. Germline-derived CDR1 and CDR2 are SGHNT and YENEEA. This CDR3 has 15 residues.

The genes are TRBV7-6 and TRBJ1-2; TRBD1 might be the D (6 bases). The germline V gene has CDR1 SGHVS and CDR2 FNYEAQ. CDR3 size: 14 residues. V was shortened by 7 bases and J by 6 bases, with 18 bases between the two germline ends. The CDR3 DNA follows: TGTGCCAGCACCCTCGGACAGCCTGGGGATGGCTACACCTTC. Protein product: CASTLGQPGDGYTF. Combining the CDR3 with reference TRBV7-6 and TRBJ1-2 gives the whole variable domain GAGVSQSPRYKVTKRGQDVALRCDPISGHVSLYWYRQALGQGPEFLTYFNYEAQQDKSGLPNDRFSAERPEGSISTLTIQRTEQRDSAMYRCASTLGQPGDGYTFGSGTRLTVV.

The J gene is TRBJ1-5, the V gene TRBV7-8; TRBD1 matches at 12 bases. CDR1 and CDR2 (germline): SGHVS, FQNEAQ. The CDR3 spans 17 residues. J was trimmed by 7 bases and V by 2 bases; bases with no gene match: 9. The CDR3 protein is CASSLSGTGGEEQPQHF. The DNA for the CDR3 is TGTGCCAGCAGCTTATCTGGGACAGGGGGCGAGGAACAGCCCCAGCATTTT.

V usage is TRBV4-1 and J usage is TRBJ2-5, with 8 bases that match TRBD1. The CDR3 is made up of 15 amino acids. In germline, CDR1 is MGHRA, CDR2 YSYEKL. With V trimmed by 4 bases and J by 2 bases, 6 bases remained unmatched. The CDR3 protein is CASSLAGGRQETQYF. DNA for the CDR3: TGCGCCAGCAGCCTTGCAGGGGGCAGGCAAGAGACCCAGTACTTC.

The CDR3 sequence is CASSQEKGYFSNEQFF. CDR3 sequence (DNA): TGTGCCAGCAGCCAAGAGAAGGGTTATTTCTCCAATGAGCAGTTCTTC. J is TRBJ2-1 and V is TRBV4-2, with unresolved D. CDR3 length: 16 residues. The V gene lost 0 bases and the J gene lost 6 bases, with 15 bases spanning the gap. Germline assignment: CDR1 LGHNA and CDR2 YNFKEQ.

The chain has TRBV24-1 and TRBJ2-2, with a weak D call TRBD2 (5 bases). Germline V CDR1 and CDR2: KGHDR, SFDVKD. CDR3 length equals 14 residues. Trimming pared 5 bases from V and 3 bases from J, leaving 9 bases between. The CDR3 DNA is TGTGCCACCAGTGGAAGGCGGGACACCGGGGAGCTGTTTTTT. Its protein is CATSGRRDTGELFF.

This clone occurred once. Here the CDR3 reads CASSPGPRRNSPLHF. The CDR3 DNA is TGTGCCAGCAGCCCCGGCCCCAGGAGAAATTCACCCCTCCACTTT. This chain uses TRBV11-2 with TRBJ1-6; no clear D. V was clipped by 5 bases and J by 7 bases, with 15 bases between them. The CDR3 runs 15 residues. Per the germline V gene, CDR1 is SGHAT and CDR2 is FQNNGV.

The J gene is TRBJ2-7, the V gene TRBV2; D may be TRBD1 (5 bases). CDR1 and CDR2 from the germline V gene are SNHLY and FYNNEI. CDR3 length: 15 amino acids. The V end lost 1 base, the J end lost 3 bases, and 13 bases lay between the germline ends. CDR3 amino acids: CASSEGQGRIYEQYF. CDR3 coding DNA: TGTGCCAGCAGTGAAGGGCAGGGTAGGATCTACGAGCAGTACTTC.

Only a few counts were recorded for this clone. The gene calls are TRBV6-4 and TRBJ2-3, with TRBD2 identical over 9 bases. CDR1 MRHNA and CDR2 SNTAGT come from the germline V gene. Trimming cost V 0 bases and J 1 base; bases outside gene matches: 2. The CDR3 runs to 16 residues. The CDR3 loop is CASSDSASGGTDTQYF. DNA for the CDR3: TGTGCCAGCAGTGACTCTGCTAGCGGGGGCACAGATACGCAGTATTTT.

The chain couples TRBV5-3 to TRBJ2-1, with unresolved D. TRBV5-3 is treated as an ORF (open reading frame) with a function not yet certain. Trimming cost V 0 bases and J 2 bases, with 9 bases left between them. This CDR3 is built from 15 residues. The CDR3 DNA sequence: TGTGCCAGAAGCTTGGCCGATTCTACCTACAATGAGCAGTTCTTC. It encodes CARSLADSTYNEQFF.

This chain connects TRBV6-4 to TRBJ2-3; 9 nucleotides agree with TRBD1. The ends lost 4 bases at V and 1 base at J; junction bases unmatched: 0. The CDR3 has 14 residues. Germline V gene data show CDR1 as MRHNA and CDR2 as SNTAGT. As DNA, the CDR3 is TGTGCCAGCAGTGGGACAGGGGGCACAGATACGCAGTATTTT. This encodes CASSGTGGTDTQYF.